This paragraph reports one T cell receptor beta chain. Ranging in age from about 6 to 95, the donors were healthy Caucasian individuals from Russia. The data originate from a study of blood T cells in healthy people across ages. Primers used in a second PCR of about 7 to 12 cycles were a sample-barcoded 5' primer and a J-beta primer mix. TCRdb ran MiXCR on the 5' RACE reads and lists one entry per CDR3 protein. This table has 800,000 to 950,000 distinct CDR3 sequences, almost 30% appearing once. In germline, CDR1 is SGHAT, CDR2 FQNNGV. The CDR3 consists of 16 residues. V shed 5 bases and J 5 bases; nucleotides not matched to a gene: 10. A further study also used this sample, focusing on T cells of mothers and their children. From that study: Every mother supplied over 8 million TCR beta CDR3 reads and every child several million. Related and unrelated pairs show TCR recombination output that thymic selection shapes similarly.

This receptor was taken from a woman between 35 and 50 years old in good health. The sequencing input was blood. The rearrangement joins TRBV11-2 to TRBJ2-7, with 12 bases lining up with TRBD2. CDR3 coding DNA: TGTGCCAGCAGCCCCAGACGACTAGCGGGGGCAAACGAGCAGTACTTC. Translated: CASSPRRLAGANEQYF.